What follows describes a single T cell receptor (beta chain). Its antigen is unknown. This CDR3 is 13 amino acids long. From germline, CDR1 is SNHLY and CDR2 FYNNEI. V was shortened by 3 bases and J by 7 bases, with 12 bases between the two germline ends. The data belong to a study of vaccination effects on CD4 cells after COVID-19. At the level of the study: Following the second dose by a median of 72 days, the post-vaccine samples were obtained. Findings and limits, study-wide: Healthy vaccine recipients' vaccine-induced clones were almost all SARS-CoV-2 mono-reactive.

ViraFEST expansion of antigen-specific CD4+ T cells with viral peptide pools preceded sequencing. An approximately ten-day culture period preceded the isolation of CD4+ T cells. All study participants received two doses of BNT162b2 or mRNA-1273 vaccine. Testing of the vaccine recipients showed negative nucleocapsid antibodies and no prior SARS-CoV-2 infection. A few million PBMC were seeded per well and grown in the presence of roughly 11 IU/ml IL-2 and about 10 ug/ml peptides. Clones were read by immunoSEQ multiplex PCR, and TCRdb kept only the in-frame ones, dropping some. The table lists about 14,000 clones, approximately 72% of them singletons.

The input for sequencing was CD4+ T cells from PBMCs cultured with SARS-CoV-2 spike peptides, taken after COVID-19 vaccination. The rearrangement uses TRBV2 and TRBJ2-5; no definite D call. The origin of this receptor is a human donor who received a COVID-19 vaccine. The DNA for the CDR3 is TGTGCCAGCAGTGAGGGGTTGAAGGGGACCCAGTACTTC. It codes for CASSEGLKGTQYF.